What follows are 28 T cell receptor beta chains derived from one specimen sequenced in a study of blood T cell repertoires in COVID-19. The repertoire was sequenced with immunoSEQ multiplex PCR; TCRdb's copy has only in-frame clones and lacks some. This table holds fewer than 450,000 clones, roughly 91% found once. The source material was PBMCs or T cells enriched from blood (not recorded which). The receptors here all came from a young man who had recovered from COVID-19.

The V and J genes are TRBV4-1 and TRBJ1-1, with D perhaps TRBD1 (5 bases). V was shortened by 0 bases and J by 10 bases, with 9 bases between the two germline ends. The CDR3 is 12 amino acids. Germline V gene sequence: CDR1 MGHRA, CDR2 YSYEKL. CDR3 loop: CASSQDRVIAFF. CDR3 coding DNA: TGCGCCAGCAGCCAAGACAGGGTTATAGCTTTCTTT.

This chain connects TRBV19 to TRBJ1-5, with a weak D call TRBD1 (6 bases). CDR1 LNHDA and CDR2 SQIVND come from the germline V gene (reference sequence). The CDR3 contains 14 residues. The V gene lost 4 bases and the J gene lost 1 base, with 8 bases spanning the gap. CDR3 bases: TGTGCCAGTAGTACAGGGGTGAGCAATCAGCCCCAGCATTTT. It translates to CASSTGVSNQPQHF.

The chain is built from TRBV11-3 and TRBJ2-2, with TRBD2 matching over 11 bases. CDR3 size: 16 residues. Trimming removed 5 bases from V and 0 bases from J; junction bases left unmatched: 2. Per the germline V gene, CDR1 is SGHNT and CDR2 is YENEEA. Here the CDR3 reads CASSTGLAANTGELFF. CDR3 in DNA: TGTGCCAGCAGCACGGGACTAGCGGCGAACACCGGGGAGCTGTTTTTT.

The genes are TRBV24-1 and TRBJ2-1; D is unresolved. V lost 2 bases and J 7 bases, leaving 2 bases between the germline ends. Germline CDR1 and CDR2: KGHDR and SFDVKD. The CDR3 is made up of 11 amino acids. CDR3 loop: CATSDSNEQFF. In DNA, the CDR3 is TGTGCCACCAGTGATTCTAATGAGCAGTTCTTC.

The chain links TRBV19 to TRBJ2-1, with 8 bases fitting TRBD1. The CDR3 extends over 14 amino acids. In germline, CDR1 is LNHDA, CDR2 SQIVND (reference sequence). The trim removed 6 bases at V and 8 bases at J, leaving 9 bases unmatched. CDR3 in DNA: TGTGCCAGTAGCCATGCAGGGGGCCCCTATGAGCAGTTCTTC. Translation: CASSHAGGPYEQFF.

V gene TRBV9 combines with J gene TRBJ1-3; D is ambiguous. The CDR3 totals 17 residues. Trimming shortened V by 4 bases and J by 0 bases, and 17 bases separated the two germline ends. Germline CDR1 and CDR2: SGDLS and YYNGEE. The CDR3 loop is CASSPRRDFYSGNTIYF. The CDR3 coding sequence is TGTGCCAGCAGCCCGCGTCGAGATTTTTACTCTGGAAACACCATATATTTT.

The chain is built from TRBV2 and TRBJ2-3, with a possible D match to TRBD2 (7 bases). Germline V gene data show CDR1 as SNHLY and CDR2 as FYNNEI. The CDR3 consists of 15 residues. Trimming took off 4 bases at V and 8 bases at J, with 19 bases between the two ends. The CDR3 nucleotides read TGTGCCAGCAGTGGGGGAGCGGGGCCCAGGGGTACGCAGTATTTT. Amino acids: CASSGGAGPRGTQYF.

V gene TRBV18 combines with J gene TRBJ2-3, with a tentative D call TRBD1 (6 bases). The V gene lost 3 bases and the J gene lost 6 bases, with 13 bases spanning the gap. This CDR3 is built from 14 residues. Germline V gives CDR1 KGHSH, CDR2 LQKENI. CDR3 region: CASSPKTGSDTQYF. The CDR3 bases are TGTGCCAGCTCACCCAAAACAGGGTCTGATACGCAGTATTTT.

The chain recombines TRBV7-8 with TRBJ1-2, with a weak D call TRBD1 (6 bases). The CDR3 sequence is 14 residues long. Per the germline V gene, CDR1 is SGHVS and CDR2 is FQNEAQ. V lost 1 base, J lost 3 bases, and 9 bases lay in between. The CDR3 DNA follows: TGTGCCAGCAGCTTAGGTAACAGGGACTATGGCTACACCTTC. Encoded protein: CASSLGNRDYGYTF.

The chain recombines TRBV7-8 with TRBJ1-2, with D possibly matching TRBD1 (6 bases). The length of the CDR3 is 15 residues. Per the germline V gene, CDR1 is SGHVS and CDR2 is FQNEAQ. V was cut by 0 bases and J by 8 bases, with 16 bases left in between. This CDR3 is CASSLAGTGSGGYTF. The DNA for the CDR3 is TGTGCCAGCAGCTTAGCGGGCACAGGGTCGGGCGGCTACACCTTC.

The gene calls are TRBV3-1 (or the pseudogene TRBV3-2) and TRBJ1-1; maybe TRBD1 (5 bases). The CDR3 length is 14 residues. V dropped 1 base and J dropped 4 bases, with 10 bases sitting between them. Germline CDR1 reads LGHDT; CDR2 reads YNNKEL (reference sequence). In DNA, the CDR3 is TGTGCCAGCAGCCAAGGGGGCGGATTCACTGAAGCTTTCTTT. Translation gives CASSQGGGFTEAFF.

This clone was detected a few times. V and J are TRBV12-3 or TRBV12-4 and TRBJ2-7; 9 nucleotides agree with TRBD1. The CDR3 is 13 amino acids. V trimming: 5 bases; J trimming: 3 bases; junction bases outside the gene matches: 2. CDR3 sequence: CASSGGQGYEQYF. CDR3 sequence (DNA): TGTGCCAGCAGTGGGGGACAGGGCTACGAGCAGTACTTC.

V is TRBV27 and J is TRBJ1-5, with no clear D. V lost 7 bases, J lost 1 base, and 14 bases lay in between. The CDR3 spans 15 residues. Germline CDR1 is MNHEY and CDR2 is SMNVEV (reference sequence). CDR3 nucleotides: TGTGCCAGCAAAATGGAAGGGAGAAGCAATCAGCCCCAGCATTTT. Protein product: CASKMEGRSNQPQHF.

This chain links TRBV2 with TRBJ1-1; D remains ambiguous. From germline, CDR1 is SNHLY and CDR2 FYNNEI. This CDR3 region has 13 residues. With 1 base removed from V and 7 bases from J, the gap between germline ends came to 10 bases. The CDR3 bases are TGTGCCAGCAGTGAAGATTTGCCAGGTGAAGCTTTCTTT. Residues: CASSEDLPGEAFF.

CDR3 region: CASTRLAGGSTDTQYF. Here the CDR3 DNA reads TGTGCCAGCACCCGACTAGCGGGAGGGAGCACAGATACGCAGTATTTT. The chain is built from TRBV7-9 and TRBJ2-3; the match to TRBD2 covers 14 bases. The ends lost 7 bases at V and 0 bases at J; junction bases unmatched: 3. The CDR3 runs 16 residues. Germline V gene data show CDR1 as SEHNR and CDR2 as FQNEAQ (reference sequence).

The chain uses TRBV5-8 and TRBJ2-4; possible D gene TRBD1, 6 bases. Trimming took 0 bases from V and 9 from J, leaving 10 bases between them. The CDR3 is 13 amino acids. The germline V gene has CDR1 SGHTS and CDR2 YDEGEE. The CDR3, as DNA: TGTGCCAGCAGCTTGGACGAGGGGGTCATTCAGTACTTC. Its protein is CASSLDEGVIQYF.

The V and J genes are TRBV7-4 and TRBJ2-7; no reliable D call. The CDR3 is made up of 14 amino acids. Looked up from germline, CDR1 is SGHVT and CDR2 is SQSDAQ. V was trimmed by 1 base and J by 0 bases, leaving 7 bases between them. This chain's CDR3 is CASSLDCHSYEQYF. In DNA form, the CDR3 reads TGTGCCAGCAGCTTAGACTGTCACTCCTACGAGCAGTACTTC.

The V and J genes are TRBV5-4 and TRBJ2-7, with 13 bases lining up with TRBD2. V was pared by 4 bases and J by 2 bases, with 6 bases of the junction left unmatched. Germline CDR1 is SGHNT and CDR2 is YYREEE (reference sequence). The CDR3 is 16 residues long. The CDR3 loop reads CASSPGTSGAAYEQYF. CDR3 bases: TGTGCCAGCAGCCCCGGGACTAGCGGGGCCGCCTACGAGCAGTACTTC.

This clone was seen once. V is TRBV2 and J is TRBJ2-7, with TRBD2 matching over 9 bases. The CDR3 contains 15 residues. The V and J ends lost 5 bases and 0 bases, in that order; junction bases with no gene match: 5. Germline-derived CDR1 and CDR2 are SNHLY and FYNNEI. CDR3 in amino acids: CASSSERGVSYEQYF. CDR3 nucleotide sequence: TGTGCCAGCAGTTCAGAGCGGGGGGTCTCCTACGAGCAGTACTTC.

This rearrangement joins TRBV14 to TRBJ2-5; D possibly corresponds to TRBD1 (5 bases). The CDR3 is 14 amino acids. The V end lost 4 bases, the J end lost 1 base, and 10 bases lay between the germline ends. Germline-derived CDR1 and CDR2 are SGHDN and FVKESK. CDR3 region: CASSPDTLQETQYF. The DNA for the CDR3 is TGTGCCAGCAGCCCGGACACCCTCCAAGAGACCCAGTACTTC.

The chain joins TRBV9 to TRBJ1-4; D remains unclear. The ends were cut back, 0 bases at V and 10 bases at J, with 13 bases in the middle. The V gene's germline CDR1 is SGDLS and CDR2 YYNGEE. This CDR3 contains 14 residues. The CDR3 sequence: CASSVVMRGRKLFF. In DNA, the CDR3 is TGTGCCAGCAGCGTAGTGATGCGGGGAAGAAAACTGTTTTTT.

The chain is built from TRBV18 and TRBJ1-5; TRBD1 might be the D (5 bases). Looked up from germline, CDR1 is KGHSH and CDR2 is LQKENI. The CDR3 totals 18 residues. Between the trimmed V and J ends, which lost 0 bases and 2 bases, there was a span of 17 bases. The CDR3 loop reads CASSPPFRAKTGNQPQHF. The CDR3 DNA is TGTGCCAGCTCACCACCCTTCAGGGCGAAGACGGGCAATCAGCCCCAGCATTTT.

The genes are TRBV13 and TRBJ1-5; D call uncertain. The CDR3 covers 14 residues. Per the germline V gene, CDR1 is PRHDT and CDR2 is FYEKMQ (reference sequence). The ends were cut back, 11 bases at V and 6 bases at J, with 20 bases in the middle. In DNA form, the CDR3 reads TGTGCCCCTCCAGGTGGCATAACATCTCAGCCCCAGCATTTT. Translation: CAPPGGITSQPQHF.

CDR3 bases: TGTGCCAGTAGTCTCGTACAGGGTGGCGCTCCCAAAGCTTTCTTT. Its protein is CASSLVQGGAPKAFF. This chain uses TRBV19 with TRBJ1-1; possible D gene TRBD1, 6 bases. The germline V gene has CDR1 LNHDA and CDR2 SQIVND (reference sequence). The CDR3 extends over 15 amino acids. V was cut by 5 bases and J by 9 bases, with 22 bases left in between.

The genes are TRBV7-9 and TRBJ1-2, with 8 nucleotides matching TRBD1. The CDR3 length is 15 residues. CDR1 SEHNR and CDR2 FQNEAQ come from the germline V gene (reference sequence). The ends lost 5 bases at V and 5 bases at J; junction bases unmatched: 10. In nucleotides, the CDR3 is TGTGCCAGCAGCCGCATGATGGACAGGGAATATGGCTACACCTTC. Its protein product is CASSRMMDREYGYTF.

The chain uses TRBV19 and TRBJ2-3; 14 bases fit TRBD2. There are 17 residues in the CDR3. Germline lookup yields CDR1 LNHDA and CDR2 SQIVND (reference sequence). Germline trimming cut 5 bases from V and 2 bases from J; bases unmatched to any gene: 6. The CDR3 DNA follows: TGTGCCAGTAGTGCAGGACTAGCGGGAGGAGCCACAGATACGCAGTATTTT. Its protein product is CASSAGLAGGATDTQYF.

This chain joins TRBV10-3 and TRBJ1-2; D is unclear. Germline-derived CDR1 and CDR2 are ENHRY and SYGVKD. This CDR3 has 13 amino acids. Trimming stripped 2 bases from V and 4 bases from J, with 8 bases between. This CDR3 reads CAISETEIYGYTF. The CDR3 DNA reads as TGTGCCATCAGTGAGACAGAAATCTATGGCTACACCTTC.

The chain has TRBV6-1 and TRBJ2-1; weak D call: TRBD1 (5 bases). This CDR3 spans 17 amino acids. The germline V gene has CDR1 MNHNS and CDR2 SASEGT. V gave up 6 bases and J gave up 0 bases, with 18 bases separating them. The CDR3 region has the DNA TGTGCCAGCAGCGAACAGGCCCCCCTGAGCTCCTACAATGAGCAGTTCTTC. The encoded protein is CASSEQAPLSSYNEQFF.